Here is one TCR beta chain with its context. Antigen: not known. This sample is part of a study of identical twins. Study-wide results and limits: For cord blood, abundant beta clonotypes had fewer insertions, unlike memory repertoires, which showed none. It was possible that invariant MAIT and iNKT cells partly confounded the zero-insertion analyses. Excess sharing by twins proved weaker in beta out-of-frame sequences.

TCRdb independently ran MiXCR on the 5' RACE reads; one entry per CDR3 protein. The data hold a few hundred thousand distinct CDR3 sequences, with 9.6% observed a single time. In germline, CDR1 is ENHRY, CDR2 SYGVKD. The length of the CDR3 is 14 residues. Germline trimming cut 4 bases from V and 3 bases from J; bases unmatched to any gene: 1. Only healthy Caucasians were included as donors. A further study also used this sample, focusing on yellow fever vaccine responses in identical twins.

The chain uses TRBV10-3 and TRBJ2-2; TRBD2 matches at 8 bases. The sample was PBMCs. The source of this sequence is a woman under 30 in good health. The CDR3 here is CAISVAGYTGELFF. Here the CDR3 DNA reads TGTGCCATCAGTGTAGCGGGGTACACCGGGGAGCTGTTTTTT.